This TCR beta chain was recovered during a study of blood T cell repertoires in COVID-19 (TCRdb year 2020). Some background on the complete study: Collaborator samples came from the United States, Italy and Spain and covered acute and convalescent phases of COVID-19. The prospective study material was composed of cDNA or gDNA derived from T cells, B-cell-depleted T cells, or PBMCs. The dataset comprised deeply sampled blood TCRbeta repertoires from subjects exposed to, actively infected with, or recovered from COVID-19. The repertoires were released in a freely available public database intended as a resource for research on the immune response to SARS-CoV-2. The samples were drawn from two sources: the first 160 participants of the ongoing ImmuneRACE study, and 950 to 1,500 subjects contributed by 6 global collaborators. Sample metadata almost always included a de-identified subject ID, COVID-19 status, age in years and sex. Where available, HLA class I and class II types were obtained from metadata supplied by the sample provider rather than from assay-based typing. The paper's findings and limits, for the study overall: The quantity of clinical and demographic metadata differed by source and by participant and was supplied without curation.

Turning to this clone: Its antigen is currently not known. Qualities for individual bases were not recorded, and no much larger clone is one base off.

TCRbeta CDR3 regions were amplified from genomic DNA using the immunoSEQ Assay, a bias-controlled multiplex PCR. Regarding the original processing steps: The number of nucleated cells in each sample was estimated from the amplification of reference gene primers within the assay. Sequence reads were collapsed and filtered to measure the absolute abundance of every unique TCRbeta CDR3 rearrangement. Productive Simpson clonality was computed per sample as the square root of Simpson's diversity index over productive rearrangements. TCRdb's version of the immuneACCESS table is confined to in-frame rearrangements and falls short of the full clone set. An unresolved V gene accounts for under half of the shortfall where checked; the remainder is of unknown origin. V, J and clone size were drawn from that table, and D and trimming were deduced from the DNA. For this sample the table gives 150,000 to 200,000 clones, of which about 85% were detected only once. Of the sample, around a sixth falls within the top ten clones.

One collaborating source in Seattle enrolled patients while the patients were actively infected and followed the patients over time throughout the course of disease. Each collaborating institution followed its own protocols to collect whole blood in K2EDTA tubes. For TCRbeta analysis, collaborator samples were shipped as frozen whole blood, as isolated PBMCs, or as DNA extracted from either sample type. Via the germline V gene, CDR1 is LGHNA and CDR2 YSLEER. Its CDR3 holds 14 amino acids, cysteine through phenylalanine. Only the CDR3 DNA is retained, 42 bases long and in frame from the first base. The V end loses 2 bases and the J end loses 4 bases, and a stretch of 11 bases separates them.

The receptor chain draws on TRBV4-3 and TRBJ1-2; the D gene is not confidently resolved. Sequenced sample: peripheral blood. This TCR was recovered from a person aged 70 to 80 with COVID-19, enrolled during active disease. Here the CDR3 is given as CASSQQDGSYGYTF. In nucleotides, the sequence is TGCGCCAGCAGCCAACAGGACGGGAGCTATGGCTACACCTTC.